The present TCR beta chain was sequenced within a study of response to subunit inactivated influenza vaccine. General study points: Researchers suggested that each seasonal influenza vaccination recruits few new T cells.

TCRdb re-called the RT-PCR reads through MiXCR, storing one row per CDR3 protein. The sample records 800,000 to 1,000,000 distinct CDR3 sequences, 21% being singletons. This clonotype turned up a few times. Its matching antigen is unknown. This clonotype was obtained from a man in his fifties or sixties who received an inactivated influenza vaccine. Specimen: PBMCs from blood, collected 5 days after vaccination.

The CDR3 DNA is TGCGCCAGCAGACTCACCCCGGGGTTTAATGAGCAGTTCTTC. Its protein is CASRLTPGFNEQFF. This chain connects TRBV4-3 to TRBJ2-1; possible D gene TRBD2, 5 bases. Per the germline V gene, CDR1 is LGHNA and CDR2 is YSLEER. The CDR3 covers 14 residues. V lost 6 bases to trimming and J lost 7 bases, with 16 bases between them.